The entry that follows covers one T cell receptor beta chain sequence. As originally analysed: Reference gene primer amplification gave nucleated cell count estimates. Sequencing was performed with immunoSEQ multiplex PCR; in TCRdb, only in-frame clones are kept and a portion is missing. V and J calls and clone size are those listed in that table; D and trimming were worked out from the DNA. The sample comprises about 130,000 clones, roughly 89% of which are singletons, and around 3.2% rests with the top ten. The data originate from a study of blood T cell repertoires in COVID-19. Study context: Specimens from acute and convalescent COVID-19 originated in the United States, Italy and Spain. T cells, B-cell-depleted T cells, or PBMCs provided the cDNA or gDNA that served as material.

Germline V gives CDR1 SNHLY, CDR2 FYNNEI. The CDR3 totals 14 residues. The ends lost 6 bases at V and 6 bases at J; junction bases unmatched: 7. The material sequenced was peripheral blood. V is TRBV2 and J is TRBJ2-1; 8 nucleotides line up with TRBD2. This receptor was taken from a man aged 55 to 70 with active or convalescent COVID-19. The CDR3 sequence is CASRPGLVSNEQFF. CDR3 DNA: TGTGCCAGCAGGCCGGGACTAGTTTCCAATGAGCAGTTCTTC.